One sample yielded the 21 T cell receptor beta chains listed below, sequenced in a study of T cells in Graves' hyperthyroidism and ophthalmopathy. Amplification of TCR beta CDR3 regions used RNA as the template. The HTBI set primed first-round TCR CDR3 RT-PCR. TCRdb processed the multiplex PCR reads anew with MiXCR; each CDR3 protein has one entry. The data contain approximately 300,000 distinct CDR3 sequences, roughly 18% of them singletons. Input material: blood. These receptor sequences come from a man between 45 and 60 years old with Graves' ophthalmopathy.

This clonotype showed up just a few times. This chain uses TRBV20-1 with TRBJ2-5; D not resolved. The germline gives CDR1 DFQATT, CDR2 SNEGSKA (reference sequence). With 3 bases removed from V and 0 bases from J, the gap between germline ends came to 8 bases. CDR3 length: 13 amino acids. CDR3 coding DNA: TGCAGTGCTAGCGGCACTTACCAAGAGACCCAGTACTTC. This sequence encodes CSASGTYQETQYF.

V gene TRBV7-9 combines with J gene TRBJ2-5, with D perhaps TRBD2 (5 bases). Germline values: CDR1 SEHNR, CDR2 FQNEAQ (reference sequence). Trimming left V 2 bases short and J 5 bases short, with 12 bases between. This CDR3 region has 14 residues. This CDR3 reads CASSLYSERETQYF. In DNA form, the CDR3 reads TGTGCCAGCAGCTTATATTCTGAGCGGGAGACCCAGTACTTC.

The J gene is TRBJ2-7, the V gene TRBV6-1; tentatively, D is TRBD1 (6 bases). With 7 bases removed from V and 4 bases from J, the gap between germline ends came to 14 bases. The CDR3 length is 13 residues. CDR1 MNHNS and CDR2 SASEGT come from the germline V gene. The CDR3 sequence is CASTPGRGYEQYF. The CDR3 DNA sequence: TGTGCCAGCACCCCTGGCAGGGGATACGAGCAGTACTTC.

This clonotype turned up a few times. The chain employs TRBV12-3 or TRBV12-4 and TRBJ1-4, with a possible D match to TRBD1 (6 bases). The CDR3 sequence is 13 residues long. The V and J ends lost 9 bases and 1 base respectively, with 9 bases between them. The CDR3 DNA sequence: TGTGCCAGTTCGGACAGAACTAATGAAAAACTGTTTTTT. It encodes CASSDRTNEKLFF.

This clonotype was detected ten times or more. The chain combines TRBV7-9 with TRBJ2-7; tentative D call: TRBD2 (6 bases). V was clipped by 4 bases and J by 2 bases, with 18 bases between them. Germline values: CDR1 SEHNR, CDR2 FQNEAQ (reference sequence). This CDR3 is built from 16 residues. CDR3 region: CASSSDWGGDAYEQYF. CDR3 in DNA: TGTGCCAGCAGCTCCGACTGGGGAGGAGATGCCTACGAGCAGTACTTC.

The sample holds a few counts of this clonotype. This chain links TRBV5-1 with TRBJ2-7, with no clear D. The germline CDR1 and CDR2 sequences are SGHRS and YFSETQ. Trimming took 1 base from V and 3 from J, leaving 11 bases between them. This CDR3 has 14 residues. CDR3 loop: CASSLLRENYEQYF. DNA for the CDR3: TGCGCCAGCAGCTTGTTACGCGAAAACTACGAGCAGTACTTC.

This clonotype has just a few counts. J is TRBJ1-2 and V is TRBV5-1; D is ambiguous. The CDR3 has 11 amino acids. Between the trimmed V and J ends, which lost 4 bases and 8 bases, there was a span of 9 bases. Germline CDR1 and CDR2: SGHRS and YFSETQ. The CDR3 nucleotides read TGCGCCAGCAGCGGTGTCCGGGGCTACACCTTC. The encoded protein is CASSGVRGYTF.

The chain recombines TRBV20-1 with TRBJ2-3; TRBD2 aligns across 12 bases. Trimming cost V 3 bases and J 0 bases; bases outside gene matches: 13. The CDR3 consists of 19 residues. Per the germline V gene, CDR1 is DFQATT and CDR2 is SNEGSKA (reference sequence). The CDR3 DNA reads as TGCAGTGCTAGTCACCTAGCGGGAGGGCGGGGGGCTAGCACAGATACGCAGTATTTT. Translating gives CSASHLAGGRGASTDTQYF.

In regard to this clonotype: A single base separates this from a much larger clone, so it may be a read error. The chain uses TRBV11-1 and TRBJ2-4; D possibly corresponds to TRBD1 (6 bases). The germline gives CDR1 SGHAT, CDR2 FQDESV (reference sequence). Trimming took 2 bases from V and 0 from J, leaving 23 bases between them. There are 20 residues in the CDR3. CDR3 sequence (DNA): TGTGCCAGCAGCTTAAATACTTGGGCAGGGGAAGCTCTAGCCAAAAACATTCAGTACTTC. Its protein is CASSLNTWAGEALAKNIQYF.

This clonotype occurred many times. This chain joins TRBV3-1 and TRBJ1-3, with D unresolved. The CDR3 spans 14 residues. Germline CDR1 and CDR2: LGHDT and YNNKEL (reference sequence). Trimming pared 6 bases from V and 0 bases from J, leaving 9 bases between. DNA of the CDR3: TGTGCCAGCAGTCAGCTGAACTCTGGAAACACCATATATTTT. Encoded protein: CASSQLNSGNTIYF.

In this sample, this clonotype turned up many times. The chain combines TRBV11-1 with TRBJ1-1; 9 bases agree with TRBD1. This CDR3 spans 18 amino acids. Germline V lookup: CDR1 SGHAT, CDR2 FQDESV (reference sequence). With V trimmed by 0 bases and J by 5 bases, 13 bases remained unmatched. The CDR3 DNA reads TGTGCCAGCAGCTTAGCCCTAGGACAGGGGATCGGAGTAACTGAAGCTTTCTTT. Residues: CASSLALGQGIGVTEAFF.

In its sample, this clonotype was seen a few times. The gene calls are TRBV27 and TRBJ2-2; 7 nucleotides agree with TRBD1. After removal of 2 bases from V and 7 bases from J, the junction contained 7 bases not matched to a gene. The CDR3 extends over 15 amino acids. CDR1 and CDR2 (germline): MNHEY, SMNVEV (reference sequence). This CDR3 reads CASSLISGGYGELFF. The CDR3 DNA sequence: TGTGCCAGCAGTTTAATTTCAGGGGGTTACGGGGAGCTGTTTTTT.

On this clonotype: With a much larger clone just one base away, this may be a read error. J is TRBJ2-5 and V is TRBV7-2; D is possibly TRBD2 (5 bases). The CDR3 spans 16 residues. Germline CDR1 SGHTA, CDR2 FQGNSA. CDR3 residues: CACSYLSGTPRETQYF. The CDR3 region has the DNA TGTGCCTGCAGCTACCTAAGCGGAACACCCAGGGAGACCCAGTACTTC.

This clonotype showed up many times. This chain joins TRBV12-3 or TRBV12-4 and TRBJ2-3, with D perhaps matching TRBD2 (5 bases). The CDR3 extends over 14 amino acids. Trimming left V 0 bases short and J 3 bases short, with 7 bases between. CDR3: CASSLAGATDTQYF. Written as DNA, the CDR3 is TGTGCCAGCAGTTTAGCGGGAGCTACAGATACGCAGTATTTT.

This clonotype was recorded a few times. The CDR3 spells CAIAGDALDGYTF. DNA for the CDR3: TGTGCCATCGCCGGGGACGCGTTGGATGGCTACACCTTC. The genes are TRBV10-3 and TRBJ1-2; TRBD1 might be the D (5 bases). The germline V gene has CDR1 ENHRY and CDR2 SYGVKD. This CDR3 has 13 amino acids. Trimming left V 8 bases short and J 6 bases short, with 16 bases between.

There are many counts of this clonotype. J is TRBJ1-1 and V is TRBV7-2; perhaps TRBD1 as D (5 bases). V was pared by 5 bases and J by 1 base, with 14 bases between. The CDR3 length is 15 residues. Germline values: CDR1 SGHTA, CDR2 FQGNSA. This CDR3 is CASSVVLGANTEAFF. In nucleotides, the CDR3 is TGTGCCAGCAGCGTAGTCCTTGGGGCGAACACTGAAGCTTTCTTT.

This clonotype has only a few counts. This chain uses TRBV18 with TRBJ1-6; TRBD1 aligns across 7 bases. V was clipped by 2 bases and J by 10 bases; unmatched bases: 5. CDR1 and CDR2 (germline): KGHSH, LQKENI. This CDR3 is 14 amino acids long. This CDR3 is CASSPGGGWSPLHF. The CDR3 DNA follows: TGTGCCAGCTCACCAGGAGGGGGCTGGTCACCCCTCCACTTT.

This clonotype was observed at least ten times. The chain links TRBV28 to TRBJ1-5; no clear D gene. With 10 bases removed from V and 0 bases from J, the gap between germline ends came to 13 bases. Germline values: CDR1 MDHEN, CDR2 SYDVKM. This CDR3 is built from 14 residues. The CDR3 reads CATRPAFSNQPQHF. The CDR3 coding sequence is TGTGCCACCAGACCTGCGTTTAGCAATCAGCCCCAGCATTTT.

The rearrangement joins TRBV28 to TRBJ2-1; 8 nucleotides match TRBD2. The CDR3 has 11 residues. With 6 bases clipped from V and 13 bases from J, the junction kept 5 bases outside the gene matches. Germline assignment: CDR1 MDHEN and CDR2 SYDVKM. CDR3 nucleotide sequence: TGTGCCAGCAGCGGACTAGCCAGACAGTTCTTC. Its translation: CASSGLARQFF.

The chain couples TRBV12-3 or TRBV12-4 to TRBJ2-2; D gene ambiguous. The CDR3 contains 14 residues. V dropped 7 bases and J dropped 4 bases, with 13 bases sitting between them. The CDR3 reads CASNSPRSTGELFF. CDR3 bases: TGTGCCAGCAACTCTCCGCGGAGCACCGGGGAGCTGTTTTTT.

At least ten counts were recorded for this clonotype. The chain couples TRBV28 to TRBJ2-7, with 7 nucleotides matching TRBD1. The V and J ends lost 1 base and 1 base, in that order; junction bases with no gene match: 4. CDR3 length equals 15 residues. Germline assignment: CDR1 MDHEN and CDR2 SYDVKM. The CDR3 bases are TGTGCCAGCAGTTTATTTCTGGACAGGTCCTACGAGCAGTACTTC. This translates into CASSLFLDRSYEQYF.